One sample yielded the 12 T cell receptor beta chains listed below, sequenced in a study of human T cells and chemical hapten exposure. The time point was: patch test 2, 6 weeks after DPC sensitization. This sample's treatment: therapeutic diphenylcyclopropenone sensitization with weekly scalp DPC. TCRdb used MiXCR to reprocess the RACE reads, holding one entry per CDR3 protein. The data show tens of thousands of distinct CDR3 sequences, with roughly a tenth seen just once and approximately 2.3% held by the top ten. The sample was whole blood, taken in connection with sensitization to the hapten diphenylcyclopropenone (DPC). The receptors here all came from a woman in her thirties with alopecia areata. Some clones in this sample may be carry-over from other donors' samples.

This clonotype has at least ten counts. This chain links TRBV29-1 with TRBJ1-1; 8 nucleotides agree with TRBD1. Trimming at V came to 6 bases and at J to 6 bases, leaving 12 bases not matched to a gene. CDR1 and CDR2 (germline): SQVTM, ANQGSEA. The CDR3 runs 14 residues. The CDR3 nucleotides read TGCAGCGTAGACGACAGGGGTGGAGGATCTGAAGCTTTCTTT. It codes for CSVDDRGGGSEAFF.

This clonotype has a handful of counts. The V call is TRBV5-5, the J call TRBJ2-1; the D is unclear. Germline V gene lookup returns CDR1 SGHKS and CDR2 YYEKEE (reference sequence). The CDR3 sequence is 15 residues long. Trimming took off 4 bases at V and 8 bases at J, with 19 bases between the two ends. The CDR3 reads CASSPAAPGRDEQFF. DNA for the CDR3: TGTGCCAGCAGCCCCGCGGCCCCTGGACGCGATGAGCAGTTCTTC.

This clonotype was counted ten times or more. The chain links TRBV7-2 to TRBJ2-2; D remains unclear. The CDR3 spans 12 residues. In germline, CDR1 is SGHTA, CDR2 FQGNSA. V was shortened by 4 bases and J by 4 bases, with 4 bases between the two germline ends. In nucleotides, the CDR3 is TGTGCCAGCAGCTCGGTCACCGGGGAGCTGTTTTTT. It encodes CASSSVTGELFF.

In this sample, this clonotype turned up many times. The V call is TRBV3-1, the J call TRBJ2-5; no definite D call. The CDR3 spans 13 residues. Germline values: CDR1 LGHDT, CDR2 YNNKEL (reference sequence). Trimming cost V 4 bases and J 6 bases, with 12 bases left between them. The chain's CDR3 is CASSPAERQTQYF. The CDR3 nucleotides are TGTGCCAGCAGCCCGGCCGAGAGACAGACCCAGTACTTC.

This clonotype was counted many times. The chain couples TRBV9 to TRBJ2-2; tentative D call: TRBD2 (5 bases). CDR3 length: 15 amino acids. V was cut by 0 bases and J by 6 bases, with 12 bases left in between. Germline CDR1 is SGDLS and CDR2 is YYNGEE. CDR3 sequence reads: CASSVASGRAGELFF. For the CDR3, the DNA is TGTGCCAGCAGCGTAGCCTCTGGGCGGGCCGGGGAGCTGTTTTTT.

The chain couples TRBV6-5 to TRBJ2-4, with D tentatively TRBD1 or TRBD2 (7 bases each). This CDR3 has 16 residues. V dropped 0 bases and J dropped 8 bases, with 17 bases sitting between them. The germline gives CDR1 MNHEY, CDR2 SVGAGI. DNA for the CDR3: TGTGCCAGCAGTTACTCGAAAGACAGGGAGGGATACATTCAGTACTTC. Protein product: CASSYSKDREGYIQYF.

The chain carries TRBV7-9 and TRBJ1-2; D gene uncertain. This CDR3 is 16 amino acids long. The germline V gene has CDR1 SEHNR and CDR2 FQNEAQ (reference sequence). Between the trimmed V and J ends, which lost 5 bases and 2 bases, there was a span of 18 bases. The CDR3 DNA is TGTGCCAGCAGCCTTGATCCGGCGGGGTCGAACTATGGCTACACCTTC. Translating gives CASSLDPAGSNYGYTF.

This clonotype was observed a handful of times. The chain uses TRBV20-1 and TRBJ1-2; 7 bases are shared with TRBD1. V was clipped by 5 bases and J by 5 bases; unmatched bases: 11. In germline, CDR1 is DFQATT, CDR2 SNEGSKA (reference sequence). This CDR3 has 14 residues. Written as DNA, the CDR3 is TGCAGTGCTTCGGACAGGCCCCTCCTTTATGGCTACACCTTC. Its protein product is CSASDRPLLYGYTF.

This clonotype was counted a few times. The V and J genes are TRBV28 and TRBJ1-1; 10 nucleotides agree with TRBD1. V lost 7 bases and J lost 3; bases outside the gene matches: 8. Looked up from germline, CDR1 is MDHEN and CDR2 is SYDVKM. CDR3 length: 15 amino acids. This CDR3 reads CASTTSGTGDTEAFF. DNA for the CDR3: TGTGCCAGCACCACTTCCGGGACAGGGGACACTGAAGCTTTCTTT.

This clonotype was found many times. The gene calls are TRBV7-9 and TRBJ2-7, with unresolved D. CDR3 length: 14 residues. The germline V gene has CDR1 SEHNR and CDR2 FQNEAQ (reference sequence). Deletions cut 5 bases from V and 2 bases from J, with 13 bases between. As DNA, the CDR3 is TGTGCCAGCAGCATCTGGCCTGCTACCTACGAGCAGTACTTC. Protein: CASSIWPATYEQYF.

This clonotype showed up many times. The chain uses TRBV7-2 and TRBJ1-6; D gene uncertain. The CDR3 spans 16 residues. V lost 1 base to trimming and J lost 8 bases, with 15 bases between them. Germline V gene lookup returns CDR1 SGHTA and CDR2 FQGNSA. The CDR3 loop reads CASSLVGPTVDSPLHF. The CDR3, as DNA: TGTGCCAGCAGCTTAGTCGGCCCTACCGTCGATTCACCCCTCCACTTT.

The chain is built from TRBV20-1 and TRBJ2-7; 12 bases align to TRBD2. CDR3 length: 13 residues. Germline V gives CDR1 DFQATT, CDR2 SNEGSKA (reference sequence). V lost 6 bases to trimming and J lost 3 bases; unmatched junction nucleotides: 3. The chain's CDR3 is CSAGLAGLYEQYF. The CDR3 region has the DNA TGCAGTGCGGGACTAGCGGGTCTCTACGAGCAGTACTTC.